Each of the 26 T cell receptor beta chains below was sequenced from the same sample in a study of blood T cell repertoires in COVID-19. TCRdb keeps only in-frame clones here, not all; method: immunoSEQ multiplex PCR. The sample yields over 350,000 clones, nearly 90% seen once. The sequenced material came from PBMCs or T cells enriched from blood (not recorded which). These receptors were taken from a woman under 30 with acute COVID-19.

This chain joins TRBV9 and TRBJ2-2; weak D call: TRBD2 (6 bases). CDR3 length equals 17 residues. Germline CDR1 SGDLS, CDR2 YYNGEE. Trimming pared 0 bases from V and 1 base from J, leaving 13 bases between. Here the CDR3 reads CASSVALISGNTGELFF. The CDR3 nucleotides are TGTGCCAGCAGCGTAGCTCTGATTAGCGGGAACACCGGGGAGCTGTTTTTT.

CDR3 DNA: TGTGCCAGCAGCCAGACTAGCGGGAGCTCCTACAATGAGCAGTTCTTC. It specifies CASSQTSGSSYNEQFF. The V and J genes are TRBV6-2 or TRBV6-3 and TRBJ2-1; TRBD2 agrees at 12 bases. Looked up from germline, CDR1 is MNHEY and CDR2 is SVGEGT. The CDR3 spans 16 residues. V was pared by 6 bases and J by 0 bases, with 3 bases of the junction left unmatched.

V gene TRBV28 combines with J gene TRBJ2-3, with D hard to call. The V and J ends lost 3 bases and 2 bases respectively, with 12 bases between them. From germline, CDR1 is MDHEN and CDR2 SYDVKM. The CDR3 totals 15 residues. CDR3 sequence reads: CASSFGRLYTDTQYF. The CDR3 DNA sequence: TGTGCCAGCAGTTTCGGCAGGTTGTACACAGATACGCAGTATTTT.

V usage is TRBV4-1 and J usage is TRBJ2-7; tentatively, D is TRBD1 (6 bases). The CDR3 length is 16 residues. V was trimmed by 0 bases and J by 2 bases, leaving 14 bases between them. CDR1 and CDR2 (germline): MGHRA, YSYEKL. CDR3 in amino acids: CASSQDGAGAAYEQYF. The CDR3, as DNA: TGCGCCAGCAGCCAAGACGGAGCAGGGGCCGCCTACGAGCAGTACTTC.

The chain carries TRBV19 and TRBJ1-3; D call uncertain. The CDR3 contains 13 residues. Trimming stripped 3 bases from V and 7 bases from J, with 10 bases between. The germline V gene encodes CDR1 LNHDA and CDR2 SQIVND (reference sequence). The DNA of the CDR3 is TGTGCCAGTAGTATTAGTCCCTGGAACACCATATATTTT. It encodes CASSISPWNTIYF.

The rearrangement joins TRBV29-1 to TRBJ1-4, with no clear D. The germline V gene has CDR1 SQVTM and CDR2 ANQGSEA. With 5 bases removed from V and 8 bases from J, the gap between germline ends came to 18 bases. The length of the CDR3 is 14 residues. In nucleotides, the CDR3 is TGCAGCGTTCTTTTTCCGGGAGGGCGCGAAAAACTGTTTTTT. This sequence encodes CSVLFPGGREKLFF.

This clone showed up just a few times. Other DNA variants within this sample encode the same CDR3. The chain combines TRBV7-2 with TRBJ2-7, with unresolved D. V was shortened by 1 base and J by 3 bases, with 7 bases between the two germline ends. The germline gives CDR1 SGHTA, CDR2 FQGNSA. The length of the CDR3 is 13 residues. CDR3 region: CASSLEAGYEQYF. DNA for the CDR3: TGTGCCAGCAGCTTAGAAGCTGGCTACGAGCAGTACTTC.

The chain employs TRBV30 and TRBJ2-1; D remains unclear. Trimming took 0 bases from V and 0 from J, leaving 6 bases between them. The germline gives CDR1 GTSNPN, CDR2 SVGIG (reference sequence). The length of the CDR3 is 14 residues. The CDR3 reads CAWSVLSSYNEQFF. The CDR3 coding sequence is TGTGCCTGGAGTGTTCTTAGCTCCTACAATGAGCAGTTCTTC.

The V gene is TRBV5-4, the J gene TRBJ2-3; 9 nucleotides match TRBD2. Germline CDR1 reads SGHNT; CDR2 reads YYREEE (reference sequence). The CDR3 loop spans 17 amino acids. The junction had 9 bases not matched to a gene; V was cut back by 4 bases and J by 0 bases. CDR3 in DNA: TGTGCCAGCAGCAGAAGCGGGGGGACCCGTAGCACAGATACGCAGTATTTT. Translation: CASSRSGGTRSTDTQYF.

The CDR3 DNA reads as TGTGCCAGCAGCTTAGCAGCGGGAGAGGTTTATGAGCAGTTCTTC. Translating it yields CASSLAAGEVYEQFF. The chain recombines TRBV11-3 with TRBJ2-1; 8 bases align to TRBD2. Per the germline V gene, CDR1 is SGHNT and CDR2 is YENEEA. The CDR3 sequence is 15 residues long. V was clipped by 1 base and J by 8 bases; unmatched bases: 7.

This clone was seen once. The chain has TRBV3-1 (or the pseudogene TRBV3-2) and TRBJ2-2; D remains unclear. The CDR3 loop spans 14 amino acids. V lost 8 bases, J lost 0 bases, and 10 bases lay in between. Germline values: CDR1 LGHDT, CDR2 YNNKEL (reference sequence). The CDR3 reads CASGRNTNTGELFF. The CDR3 nucleotides are TGTGCCAGCGGCCGAAACACGAACACCGGGGAGCTGTTTTTT.

V is TRBV12-3 or TRBV12-4 and J is TRBJ2-2; D is undetermined. The CDR3 length is 12 residues. Trimming stripped 5 bases from V and 5 bases from J, with 6 bases between. This CDR3 reads CASSHKTGELFF. The CDR3 DNA is TGTGCCAGCAGTCACAAAACCGGGGAGCTGTTTTTT.

There are a few counts of this clone. V and J are TRBV6-6 and TRBJ2-7; 9 bases map to TRBD1. Losses at the gene ends were 7 bases for V and 2 bases for J; bases not matched to a gene: 3. The CDR3 spans 13 residues. Germline CDR1 is MNHNY and CDR2 is SVGAGI (reference sequence). The DNA for the CDR3 is TGTGCCAGCATTGGGGACAGGGCCTACGAGCAGTACTTC. As protein: CASIGDRAYEQYF.

The chain links TRBV21-1 to TRBJ1-2. TRBV21-1 is described as a pseudogene. The CDR3 extends over 10 amino acids. The CDR3 region is CARTRVGYTF. The CDR3, as DNA: TGTGCCAGGACGAGGGTAGGCTACACCTTC.

The V gene is TRBV5-4, the J gene TRBJ2-7, with D maybe TRBD1 (8 bases). Trimming stripped 4 bases from V and 4 bases from J, with 15 bases between. In germline, CDR1 is SGHNT, CDR2 YYREEE (reference sequence). The CDR3 loop spans 14 amino acids. The CDR3 is CASSPTGEGYEQYF. The CDR3 DNA sequence: TGTGCCAGCAGCCCGACAGGGGAGGGATACGAGCAGTACTTC.

This clone showed up just once. CDR3 sequence: CASTAGLSYEQYF. The DNA for the CDR3 is TGTGCCAGTACGGCGGGGCTCTCCTACGAGCAGTACTTC. J is TRBJ2-7 and V is TRBV19, with D tentatively TRBD2 (6 bases). This CDR3 has 13 amino acids. Trimming removed 7 bases from V and 0 bases from J, with 10 bases in between. Germline CDR1 is LNHDA and CDR2 is SQIVND (reference sequence).

DNA for the CDR3: TGTGCCAGCAGTGACCCCCTCTACGAGCAGTACTTC. Translated: CASSDPLYEQYF. The rearrangement uses TRBV6-1 and TRBJ2-7; D not certain. The V gene's germline CDR1 is MNHNS and CDR2 SASEGT. V was trimmed by 3 bases and J by 3 bases, leaving 6 bases between them. This CDR3 has 12 amino acids.

The V and J genes are TRBV9 and TRBJ2-1; a possible D gene is TRBD2 (5 bases). Per germline, CDR1 SGDLS and CDR2 YYNGEE. V was clipped by 0 bases and J by 4 bases, with 11 bases between them. The CDR3 totals 15 residues. The DNA for the CDR3 is TGTGCCAGCAGCGTAGCCCCGGAGGCGTACAATGAGCAGTTCTTC. Amino acid sequence: CASSVAPEAYNEQFF.

V and J are TRBV19 and TRBJ2-1; D is possibly TRBD1 (5 bases). This CDR3 spans 15 amino acids. The V and J ends lost 3 bases and 10 bases respectively, with 19 bases between them. CDR1 and CDR2 from the germline V gene are LNHDA and SQIVND (reference sequence). DNA of the CDR3: TGTGCCAGTAGTATCGGAGCAGGGATGGGCAGCGAGCAGTTCTTC. It codes for CASSIGAGMGSEQFF.

The chain joins TRBV28 to TRBJ1-4; maybe TRBD1 (5 bases). V was cut by 7 bases and J by 9 bases, with 15 bases left in between. The CDR3 covers 13 residues. Germline V gene data show CDR1 as MDHEN and CDR2 as SYDVKM. The CDR3, as DNA: TGTGCCAGCAACCTTGACCCAGGGAAAAAACTGTTTTTT. This gives the protein CASNLDPGKKLFF.

The rearrangement links TRBV7-9 to TRBJ2-1, with 7 bases lining up with TRBD1. This CDR3 has 12 amino acids. J gave up 7 bases and V 4 bases, and 1 base lay outside the gene matches. Germline V CDR1 and CDR2: SEHNR, FQNEAQ (reference sequence). The CDR3 DNA sequence: TGTGCCAGCAGCTCACAGGGGAATGAGCAGTTCTTC. Translated, it gives CASSSQGNEQFF.

The gene calls are TRBV18 and TRBJ2-1, with 10 bases lining up with TRBD2. The junction had 11 bases not matched to a gene; V was cut back by 0 bases and J by 6 bases. The CDR3 covers 18 residues. Germline CDR1 KGHSH, CDR2 LQKENI. The CDR3 sequence: CASSPPALAGDPGNEQFF. CDR3 nucleotides: TGTGCCAGCTCACCACCAGCTCTAGCGGGGGACCCAGGCAATGAGCAGTTCTTC.

This clone came up a few times. The chain couples TRBV6-6 to TRBJ2-7; TRBD1 matches at 7 bases. From germline, CDR1 is MNHNY and CDR2 SVGAGI (reference sequence). The CDR3 contains 13 residues. Trimming removed 6 bases from V and 5 bases from J; junction bases left unmatched: 7. CDR3: CASSLRTGNEQYF. Written as DNA, the CDR3 is TGTGCCAGCAGCCTCCGGACAGGTAACGAGCAGTACTTC.

This chain uses TRBV6-5 with TRBJ1-1; 7 bases line up with TRBD1. Germline CDR1 is MNHEY and CDR2 is SVGAGI. J gave up 3 bases and V 5 bases, and 9 bases lay outside the gene matches. The CDR3 is 15 residues long. DNA for the CDR3: TGTGCCAGCAGTCCGGACAGGTGGGAGGACACTGAAGCTTTCTTT. Translating gives CASSPDRWEDTEAFF.

The rearrangement joins TRBV9 to TRBJ1-4; TRBD1 matches 7 bases. This CDR3 is built from 15 residues. Unmatched junction bases numbered 10, after V lost 3 bases and J lost 8 bases. Germline V lookup: CDR1 SGDLS, CDR2 YYNGEE. The CDR3 spells CASSAGDSLGEKLFF. CDR3 sequence (DNA): TGTGCCAGCAGCGCGGGGGACAGCCTTGGAGAAAAACTGTTTTTT.

The rearrangement uses TRBV3-1 (or the pseudogene TRBV3-2) and TRBJ2-1, with 13 bases matching TRBD2. The V gene end was trimmed by 2 bases and the J gene end by 6 bases; junction bases not matched to a gene: 1. The CDR3 contains 15 residues. CDR1 LGHDT and CDR2 YNNKEL come from the germline V gene (reference sequence). The CDR3 nucleotides are TGTGCCAGCAGCCAAACTAGCGGGAGGGCCAATGAGCAGTTCTTC. Translation gives CASSQTSGRANEQFF.